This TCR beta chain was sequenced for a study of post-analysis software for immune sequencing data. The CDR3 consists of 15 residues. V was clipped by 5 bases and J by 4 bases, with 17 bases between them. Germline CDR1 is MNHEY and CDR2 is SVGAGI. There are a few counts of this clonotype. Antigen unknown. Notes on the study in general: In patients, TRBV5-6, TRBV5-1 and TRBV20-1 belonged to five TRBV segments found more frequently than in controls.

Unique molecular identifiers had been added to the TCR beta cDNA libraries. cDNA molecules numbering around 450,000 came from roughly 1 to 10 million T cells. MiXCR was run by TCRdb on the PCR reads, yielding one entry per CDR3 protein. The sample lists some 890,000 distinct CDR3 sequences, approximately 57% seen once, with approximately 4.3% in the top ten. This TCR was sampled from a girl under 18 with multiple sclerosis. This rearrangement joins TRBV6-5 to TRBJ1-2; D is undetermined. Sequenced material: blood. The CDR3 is CASSLDTQYSYGYTF. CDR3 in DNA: TGTGCCAGCAGTCTCGACACCCAATACTCCTATGGCTACACCTTC.